These 6 T cell receptor beta chains were all obtained from the same sample, sequenced in a study of shared clonotypes between healthy human individuals. The method was immunoSEQ multiplex PCR; TCRdb's version includes in-frame clones alone and lacks a portion of them. The data hold more than 450,000 clones, with around 74% observed a single time. Sequences were obtained from PBMCs. These receptors came from a woman in her forties in good health. Some clones in this sample may be carry-over from other donors' samples.

V is TRBV5-1 and J is TRBJ2-5; TRBD1 matches at 9 bases. The CDR3 has 14 amino acids. Looked up from germline, CDR1 is SGHRS and CDR2 is YFSETQ. V was clipped by 6 bases and J by 5 bases; unmatched bases: 8. DNA of the CDR3: TGCGCCAGCACCACCCGGACAGGGGATGAGACCCAGTACTTC. Amino acids: CASTTRTGDETQYF.

The rearrangement joins TRBV28 to TRBJ2-7, with 12 bases aligning to TRBD2. The CDR3 runs to 15 residues. In germline, CDR1 is MDHEN, CDR2 SYDVKM. The J segment lost 5 bases and the V segment lost 3 bases, leaving 5 bases of the junction unmatched. In DNA, the CDR3 is TGTGCCAGCAGTTTGCGGACTAGCGGGACGAACGAGCAGTACTTC. This codes for CASSLRTSGTNEQYF.

J is TRBJ2-1 and V is TRBV10-3, with 9 positions matching TRBD1. Germline V gives CDR1 ENHRY, CDR2 SYGVKD. Trimming removed 6 bases from V and 1 base from J; junction bases left unmatched: 19. This CDR3 comprises 20 residues. In DNA, the CDR3 is TGTGCCATCAGGCTCATCCGGGACAGGGTCCTAGGTGGTTCCTACAATGAGCAGTTCTTC. It encodes CAIRLIRDRVLGGSYNEQFF.

The rearrangement joins TRBV5-6 to TRBJ2-1; 7 nucleotides align to TRBD2. This CDR3 contains 13 residues. The J segment lost 5 bases and the V segment lost 6 bases, leaving 5 bases of the junction unmatched. CDR1 and CDR2 (germline): SGHDT, YYEEEE. The CDR3 sequence: CASTTSNHNEQFF. CDR3 nucleotides: TGTGCCAGCACGACTAGCAATCACAATGAGCAGTTCTTC.

V and J are TRBV1 and TRBJ2-7. TRBV1 has pseudogene status. This CDR3 spans 14 amino acids. CDR3 nucleotides: TGCACCAGCAGCCAAGCGGGGCCTTCCTACGAGCAGTACTTC. This gives the protein CTSSQAGPSYEQYF.

The V and J genes are TRBV4-1 and TRBJ2-7, with unresolved D. The V and J ends lost 1 base and 7 bases respectively, with 14 bases between them. The CDR3 runs 14 residues. The germline V gene has CDR1 MGHRA and CDR2 YSYEKL. This CDR3 is CASSQVLGGIEQYF. CDR3 bases: TGCGCCAGCAGCCAAGTTCTGGGCGGCATAGAGCAGTACTTC.